Reported below is one T cell receptor (beta chain). The method was immunoSEQ multiplex PCR; TCRdb's version includes in-frame clones alone and lacks a portion of them. The sample consists of some 49,000 clones, roughly 89% of them appearing once. The data were obtained in a study of T cell changes during pregnancy in multiple sclerosis. The germline CDR1 and CDR2 sequences are GTSNPN and SVGIG (reference sequence). With 5 bases clipped from V and 4 bases from J, the junction kept 15 bases outside the gene matches. This CDR3 region has 18 residues. This chain joins TRBV30 and TRBJ2-6; 9 positions agree with TRBD1. This material consisted of peripheral blood, taken after pregnancy. This TCR derives from a female donor in good health, enrolled as a control in a pregnancy study. The CDR3 reads CAWPGPTGGKAGANVLTF. In DNA form, the CDR3 reads TGTGCCTGGCCAGGCCCGACAGGGGGGAAAGCCGGGGCCAACGTCCTGACTTTC.